These T cell receptor beta chains were read from a single sample in a study of blood T cell repertoires in COVID-19. Sequencing used immunoSEQ multiplex PCR; TCRdb keeps in-frame clones, though not all of them. The table includes about 45,000 clones, around 90% detected once. The sequencing sample was made of peripheral blood. These receptors all come from a man between 65 and 85 years old with active COVID-19. Both conserved end residues are part of each CDR3. The order of the fields is J gene, V gene, D gene, clone size, CDR3 protein, CDR3 DNA. D genes are given only for firm matches. A clone size is listed for some rows: how often the clone was seen (once, few, many), or a class if it is expanded.

j_gene: TRBJ2-1; v_gene: TRBV7-9; d_gene: -; abundance: -; CDR3aa: CASSTRASAYNEQFF; CDR3nt: TGTGCCAGCAGCACCCGCGCTAGCGCGTACAATGAGCAGTTCTTC
j_gene: TRBJ1-1; v_gene: TRBV11-2; d_gene: -; abundance: -; CDR3aa: CASSNRQIMNTEAFF; CDR3nt: TGTGCCAGCAGCAACCGACAGATTATGAACACTGAAGCTTTCTTT
j_gene: TRBJ2-5; v_gene: TRBV5-4; d_gene: -; abundance: -; CDR3aa: CASSLAGRGQETQYF; CDR3nt: TGTGCCAGCAGCTTGGCTGGAAGGGGCCAAGAGACCCAGTACTTC
j_gene: TRBJ1-1; v_gene: TRBV7-2; d_gene: TRBD1; abundance: -; CDR3aa: CASSERTGGNTEAFF; CDR3nt: TGTGCCAGCAGCGAGCGGACAGGAGGGAACACTGAAGCTTTCTTT
j_gene: TRBJ1-1; v_gene: TRBV18; d_gene: -; abundance: -; CDR3aa: CASSPGGGNTEAFF; CDR3nt: TGTGCCAGCTCACCTGGGGGGGGGAACACTGAAGCTTTCTTT
j_gene: TRBJ2-3; v_gene: TRBV14; d_gene: TRBD2; abundance: -; CDR3aa: CASSLKTSGATDTQYF; CDR3nt: TGTGCCAGCAGCCTTAAGACTAGCGGCGCCACAGATACGCAGTATTTT
j_gene: TRBJ2-1; v_gene: TRBV9; d_gene: TRBD2; abundance: -; CDR3aa: CASSVRDLPLAGGDNEQFF; CDR3nt: TGTGCCAGCAGCGTCCGGGACCTGCCCCTAGCGGGGGGGGACAATGAGCAGTTCTTC
j_gene: TRBJ1-3; v_gene: TRBV10-3; d_gene: -; abundance: -; CDR3aa: CAISRQGNTIYF; CDR3nt: TGTGCCATCAGCAGACAGGGAAACACCATATATTTT
j_gene: TRBJ1-1; v_gene: TRBV18; d_gene: -; abundance: few; CDR3aa: CASSRLDARTGNTEAFF; CDR3nt: TGTGCCAGCTCACGCCTGGATGCTCGGACTGGGAACACTGAAGCTTTCTTT
j_gene: TRBJ2-1; v_gene: TRBV19; d_gene: -; abundance: once; CDR3aa: CASSIGSGNPYNEQFF; CDR3nt: TGTGCCAGTAGTATAGGTTCCGGGAACCCCTACAATGAGCAGTTCTTC